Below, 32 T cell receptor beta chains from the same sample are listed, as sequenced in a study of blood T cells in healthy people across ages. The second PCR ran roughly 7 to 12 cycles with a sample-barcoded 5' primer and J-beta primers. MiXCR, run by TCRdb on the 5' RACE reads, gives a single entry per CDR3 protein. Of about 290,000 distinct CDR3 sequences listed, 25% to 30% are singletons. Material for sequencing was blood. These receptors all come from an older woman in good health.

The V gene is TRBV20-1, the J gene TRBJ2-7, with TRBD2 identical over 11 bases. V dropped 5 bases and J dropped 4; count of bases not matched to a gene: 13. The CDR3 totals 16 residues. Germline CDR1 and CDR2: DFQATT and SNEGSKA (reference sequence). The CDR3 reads CSARPLSGRAWYEQYF. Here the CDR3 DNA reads TGCAGTGCTCGGCCCCTTAGCGGGAGGGCCTGGTACGAGCAGTACTTC.

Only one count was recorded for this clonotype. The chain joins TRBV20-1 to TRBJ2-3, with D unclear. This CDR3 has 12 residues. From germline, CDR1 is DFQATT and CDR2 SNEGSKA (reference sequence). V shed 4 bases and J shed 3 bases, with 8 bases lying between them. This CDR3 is CSATTGTDTQYF. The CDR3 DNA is TGCAGTGCTACTACCGGGACAGATACGCAGTATTTT.

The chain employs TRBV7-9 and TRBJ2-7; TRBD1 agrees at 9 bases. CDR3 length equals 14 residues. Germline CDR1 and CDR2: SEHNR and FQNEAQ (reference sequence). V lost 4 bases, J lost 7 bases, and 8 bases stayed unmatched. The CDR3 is CASSSSGTGREQYF. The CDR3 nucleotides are TGTGCCAGCAGCTCATCCGGGACAGGGAGGGAGCAGTACTTC.

The CDR3 region is CASSFDRGLNGYTF. The CDR3 nucleotides read TGTGCCAGCAGTTTTGACAGGGGGCTTAATGGCTACACCTTC. This chain joins TRBV27 and TRBJ1-2, with 10 bases that match TRBD1. The germline V gene encodes CDR1 MNHEY and CDR2 SMNVEV (reference sequence). V was pared by 3 bases and J by 6 bases, with 4 bases of the junction left unmatched. The length of the CDR3 is 14 residues.

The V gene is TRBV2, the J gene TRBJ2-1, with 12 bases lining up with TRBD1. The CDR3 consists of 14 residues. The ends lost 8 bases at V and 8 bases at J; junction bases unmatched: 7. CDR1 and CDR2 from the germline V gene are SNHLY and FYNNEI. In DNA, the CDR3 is TGTGCCAGCTGCGCGGGACAGGGGGCTTATGAGCAGTTCTTC. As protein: CASCAGQGAYEQFF.

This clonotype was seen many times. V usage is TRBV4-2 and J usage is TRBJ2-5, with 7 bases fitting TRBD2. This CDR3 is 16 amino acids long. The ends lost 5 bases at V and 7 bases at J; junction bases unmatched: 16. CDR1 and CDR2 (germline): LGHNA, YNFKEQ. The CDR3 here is CASSLTPSGTGSTQYF. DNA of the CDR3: TGTGCCAGCAGCTTAACACCTAGCGGTACTGGGTCGACCCAGTACTTC.

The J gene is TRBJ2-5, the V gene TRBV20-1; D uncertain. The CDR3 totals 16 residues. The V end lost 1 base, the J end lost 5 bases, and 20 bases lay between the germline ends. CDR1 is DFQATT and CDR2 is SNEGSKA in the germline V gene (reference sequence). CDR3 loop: CSARVPASLSTETQYF. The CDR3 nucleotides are TGCAGTGCTAGAGTTCCAGCCAGCCTCTCCACGGAGACCCAGTACTTC.

CDR3 DNA sequence: TGCAGTGCTCCCGGGACAGCCCAAGAGACCCAGTACTTC. Encoded protein: CSAPGTAQETQYF. The gene calls are TRBV20-1 and TRBJ2-5, with TRBD1 matching over 7 bases. The CDR3 length is 13 residues. CDR1 DFQATT and CDR2 SNEGSKA come from the germline V gene (reference sequence). V shed 5 bases and J 1 base; nucleotides not matched to a gene: 4.

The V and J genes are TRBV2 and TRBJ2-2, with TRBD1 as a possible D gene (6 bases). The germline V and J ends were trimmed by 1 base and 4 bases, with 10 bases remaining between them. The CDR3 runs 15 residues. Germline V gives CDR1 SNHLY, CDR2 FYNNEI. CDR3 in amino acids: CASSEGGLGTGELFF. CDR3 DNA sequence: TGTGCCAGCAGTGAAGGGGGGCTAGGCACCGGGGAGCTGTTTTTT.

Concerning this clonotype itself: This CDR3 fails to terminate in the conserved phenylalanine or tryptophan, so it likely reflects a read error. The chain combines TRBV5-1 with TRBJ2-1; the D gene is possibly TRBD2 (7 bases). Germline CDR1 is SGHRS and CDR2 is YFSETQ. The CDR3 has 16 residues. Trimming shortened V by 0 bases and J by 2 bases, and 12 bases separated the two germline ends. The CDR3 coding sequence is TGCGCCAGCAGCTTGGCGGCGGGGGCCACCTACAATGAGCAGTTCTAC. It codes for CASSLAAGATYNEQFY.

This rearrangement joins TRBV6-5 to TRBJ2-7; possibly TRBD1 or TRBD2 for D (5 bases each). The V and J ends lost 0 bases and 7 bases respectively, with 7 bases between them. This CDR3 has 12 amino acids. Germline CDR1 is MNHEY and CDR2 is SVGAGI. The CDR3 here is CASSYSGEEQYF. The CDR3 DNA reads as TGTGCCAGCAGTTACTCAGGGGAGGAGCAGTACTTC.

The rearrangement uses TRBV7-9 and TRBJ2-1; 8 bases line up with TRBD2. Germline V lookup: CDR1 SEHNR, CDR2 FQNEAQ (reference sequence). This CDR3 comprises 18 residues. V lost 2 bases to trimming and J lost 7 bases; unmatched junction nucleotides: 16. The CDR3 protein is CASSLMVSGGPGLNEQFF. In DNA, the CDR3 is TGTGCCAGCAGCTTAATGGTGTCGGGAGGGCCTGGGTTAAATGAGCAGTTCTTC.

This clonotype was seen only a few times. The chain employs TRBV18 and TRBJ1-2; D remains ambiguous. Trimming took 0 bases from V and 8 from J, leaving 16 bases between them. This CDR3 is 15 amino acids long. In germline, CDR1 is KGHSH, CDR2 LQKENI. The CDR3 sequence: CASSPPSAENKGYTF. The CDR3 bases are TGTGCCAGCTCACCACCGTCGGCAGAGAATAAGGGCTACACCTTC.

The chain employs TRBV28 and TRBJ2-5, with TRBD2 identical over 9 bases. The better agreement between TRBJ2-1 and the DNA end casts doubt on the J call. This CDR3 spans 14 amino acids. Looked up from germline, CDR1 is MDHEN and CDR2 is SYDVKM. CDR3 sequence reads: CASSLGLALNEQFF. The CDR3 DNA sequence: TGTGCCAGCAGTTTGGGACTAGCCCTCAATGAGCAGTTCTTC.

The CDR3 region is CSVVDSYTEAFF. The CDR3 nucleotides read TGCAGCGTTGTCGACAGCTACACTGAAGCTTTCTTT. The chain is built from TRBV29-1 and TRBJ1-1; TRBD1 might be the D (5 bases). Looked up from germline, CDR1 is SQVTM and CDR2 is ANQGSEA. This CDR3 has 12 residues. Trimming took 4 bases from V and 3 from J, leaving 9 bases between them.

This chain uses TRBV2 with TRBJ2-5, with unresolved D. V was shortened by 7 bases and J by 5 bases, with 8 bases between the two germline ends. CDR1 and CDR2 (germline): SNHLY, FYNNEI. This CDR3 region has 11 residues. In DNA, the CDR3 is TGTGCCAGCACAGGCTCTGAGACCCAGTACTTC. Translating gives CASTGSETQYF.

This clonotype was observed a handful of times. CDR3 loop: CSALELRGGETQYF. In DNA form, the CDR3 reads TGCAGTGCTCTAGAACTAAGGGGGGGAGAGACCCAGTACTTC. V usage is TRBV20-1 and J usage is TRBJ2-5; possibly TRBD2 for D (7 bases). This CDR3 contains 14 residues. V shed 5 bases and J shed 4 bases, with 17 bases lying between them. From germline, CDR1 is DFQATT and CDR2 SNEGSKA (reference sequence).

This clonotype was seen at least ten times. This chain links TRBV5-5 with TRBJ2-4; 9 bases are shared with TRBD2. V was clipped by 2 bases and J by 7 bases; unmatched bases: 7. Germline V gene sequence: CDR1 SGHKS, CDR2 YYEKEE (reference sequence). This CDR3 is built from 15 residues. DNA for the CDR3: TGTGCCAGCAGCTTCGCGGGACTAGCTGGGAACATTCAGTACTTC. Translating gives CASSFAGLAGNIQYF.

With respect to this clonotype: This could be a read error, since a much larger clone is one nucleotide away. The CDR3 region is CSVVQNCEQYF. The DNA for the CDR3 is TGCAGCGTTGTACAGAACTGCGAGCAGTACTTC. The chain joins TRBV29-1 to TRBJ2-5; unclear D gene. The DNA end is more similar to TRBJ2-7, so the J call may be wrong. CDR1 is SQVTM and CDR2 is ANQGSEA in the germline V gene. The CDR3 loop spans 11 amino acids.

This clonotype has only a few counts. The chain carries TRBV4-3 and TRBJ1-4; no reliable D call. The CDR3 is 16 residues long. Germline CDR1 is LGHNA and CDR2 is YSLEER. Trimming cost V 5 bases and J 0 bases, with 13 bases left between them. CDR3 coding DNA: TGCGCCAGCAGCGAGGAAGCTCTACCAACTAATGAAAAACTGTTTTTT. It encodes CASSEEALPTNEKLFF.

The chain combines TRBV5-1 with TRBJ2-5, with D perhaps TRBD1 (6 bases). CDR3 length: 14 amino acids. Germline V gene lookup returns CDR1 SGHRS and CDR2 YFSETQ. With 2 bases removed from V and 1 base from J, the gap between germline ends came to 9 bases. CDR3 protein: CASSLQGPQETQYF. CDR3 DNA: TGCGCCAGCAGCTTACAGGGACCCCAAGAGACCCAGTACTTC.

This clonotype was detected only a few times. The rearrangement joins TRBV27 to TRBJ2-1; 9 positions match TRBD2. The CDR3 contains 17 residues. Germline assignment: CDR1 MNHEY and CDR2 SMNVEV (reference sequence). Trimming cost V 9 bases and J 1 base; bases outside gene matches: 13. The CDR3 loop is CARPSFIAGVSYNEQFF. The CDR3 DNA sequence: TGTGCCAGACCCTCCTTTATAGCGGGAGTTTCCTACAATGAGCAGTTCTTC.

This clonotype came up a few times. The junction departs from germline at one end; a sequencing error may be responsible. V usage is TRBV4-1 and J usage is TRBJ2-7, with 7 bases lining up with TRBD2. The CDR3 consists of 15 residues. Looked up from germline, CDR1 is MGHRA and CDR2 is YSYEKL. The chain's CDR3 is CASSQVPSGYYEQHF. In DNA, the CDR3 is TGCGCCAGCAGCCAAGTTCCTAGCGGATACTACGAGCAGCACTTC.

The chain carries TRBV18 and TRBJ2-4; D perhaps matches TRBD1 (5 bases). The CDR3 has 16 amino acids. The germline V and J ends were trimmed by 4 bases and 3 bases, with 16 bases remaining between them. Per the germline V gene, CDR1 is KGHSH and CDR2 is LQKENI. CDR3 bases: TGTGCCAGCTCACTTTCGAAGGGGCCGGGCAAAAACATTCAGTACTTC. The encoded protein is CASSLSKGPGKNIQYF.

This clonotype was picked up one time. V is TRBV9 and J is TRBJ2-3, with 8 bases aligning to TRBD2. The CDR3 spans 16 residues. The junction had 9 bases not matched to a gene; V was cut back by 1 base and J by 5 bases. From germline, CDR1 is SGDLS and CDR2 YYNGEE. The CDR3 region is CASSVREAGVGDTQYF. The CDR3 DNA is TGTGCCAGCAGCGTAAGGGAAGCGGGAGTTGGAGATACGCAGTATTTT.

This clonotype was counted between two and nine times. The CDR3 coding sequence is TGCAGTGGTAGTGGACTAGAAGAAAAACTGTTTTTT. The encoded protein is CSGSGLEEKLFF. The rearrangement joins TRBV20-1 to TRBJ1-4; no reliable D call. This CDR3 has 12 amino acids. Germline V gene data show CDR1 as DFQATT and CDR2 as SNEGSKA (reference sequence). Trimming stripped 7 bases from V and 8 bases from J, with 14 bases between.

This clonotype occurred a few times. The DNA for the CDR3 is TGTGCCAGCAGTGGACTAGCGGTTCGACAATACAATGAGCAGTTCTTC. It specifies CASSGLAVRQYNEQFF. The chain carries TRBV6-1 and TRBJ2-5; TRBD2 matches 9 bases. Judging by the DNA end, TRBJ2-1 fits better; the J call may be wrong. Germline-derived CDR1 and CDR2 are MNHNS and SASEGT. The CDR3 extends over 16 amino acids.

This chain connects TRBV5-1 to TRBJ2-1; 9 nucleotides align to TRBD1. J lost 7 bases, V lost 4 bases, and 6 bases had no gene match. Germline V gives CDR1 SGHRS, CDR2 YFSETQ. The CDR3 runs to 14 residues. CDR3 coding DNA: TGCGCCAGCAGCCTGGGACAGGGCGAAAATGAGCAGTTCTTC. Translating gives CASSLGQGENEQFF.

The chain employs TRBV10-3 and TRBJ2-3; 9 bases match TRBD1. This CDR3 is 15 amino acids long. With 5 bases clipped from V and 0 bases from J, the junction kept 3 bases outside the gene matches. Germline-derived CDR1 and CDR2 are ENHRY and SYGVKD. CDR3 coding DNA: TGTGCCATCAGTCCCGGGACAGGGAGCACAGATACGCAGTATTTT. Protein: CAISPGTGSTDTQYF.

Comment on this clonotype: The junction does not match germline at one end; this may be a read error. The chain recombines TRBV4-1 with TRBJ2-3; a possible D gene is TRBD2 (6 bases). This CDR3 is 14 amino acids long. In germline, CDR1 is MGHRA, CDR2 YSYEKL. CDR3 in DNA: TGCGCCAGCAGCCATGAGACTAGTGGGCAACGGATTATTTTT. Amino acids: CASSHETSGQRIIF.

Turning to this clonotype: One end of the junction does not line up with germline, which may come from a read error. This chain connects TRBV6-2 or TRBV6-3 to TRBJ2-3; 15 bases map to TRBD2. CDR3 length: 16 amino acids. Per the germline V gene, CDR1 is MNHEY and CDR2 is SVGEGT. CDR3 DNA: TGTGCCAGCAAAGGACTAGCGGGAGGGACCGAAGATACGCGGTATTTT. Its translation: CASKGLAGGTEDTRYF.

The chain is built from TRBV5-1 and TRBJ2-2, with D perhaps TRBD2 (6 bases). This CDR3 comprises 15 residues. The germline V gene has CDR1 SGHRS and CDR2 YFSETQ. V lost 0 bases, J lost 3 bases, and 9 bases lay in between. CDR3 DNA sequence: TGCGCCAGCAGCTTGGGCGGGAAAGACACCGGGGAGCTGTTTTTT. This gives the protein CASSLGGKDTGELFF.